The rows below give T cell receptor beta chains drawn from one sample of a study of technical replicates of blood from several donors. Repertoires were generated with immunoSEQ multiplex PCR, while TCRdb's copy carries only in-frame clones and drops some. The data contain 53,000 or so clones, roughly 86% of them singletons. The sequenced sample was PBMCs. These receptors originate from a human donor in good health. Some clones in this sample may be carry-over from other donors' samples. Both conserved end residues are part of each CDR3. The order of the fields is D gene, J gene, V gene, clone size, CDR3 protein, CDR3 DNA. The D gene is left open where the match is weak. Only part of the rows carry a size: once, few, many, or a class if the clone is expanded.

D: -; J: TRBJ1-5; V: TRBV21-1; size: -; CDR3: CASSTHAGGRPFSNQPQHF; DNA: TGTGCCAGCAGCACCCACGCGGGGGGGCGCCCCTTTAGCAATCAGCCCCAGCATTTT
D: TRBD1; J: TRBJ1-2; V: TRBV9; size: -; CDR3: CASSGNDRVYGYTF; DNA: TGTGCCAGCAGCGGGAACGACAGGGTCTATGGCTACACCTTC
D: -; J: TRBJ2-1; V: TRBV30; size: -; CDR3: CASSVGLQATYNEQFF; DNA: TGTGCCTCCTCCGTAGGACTCCAAGCCACCTACAATGAGCAGTTCTTC
D: TRBD2; J: TRBJ2-7; V: TRBV30; size: -; CDR3: CAWSDDGLAGREQYF; DNA: TGTGCCTGGAGTGACGACGGACTAGCGGGACGGGAGCAGTACTTC
D: -; J: TRBJ2-5; V: TRBV27; size: -; CDR3: CASSRRDRETQYF; DNA: TGTGCCAGCAGTCGGAGGGACAGAGAGACCCAGTACTTC
D: -; J: TRBJ2-7; V: TRBV5-6; size: once; CDR3: CASSLTRGSEQYF; DNA: TGTGCCAGCAGCTTGACTCGGGGGTCCGAGCAGTACTTC
D: TRBD1; J: TRBJ1-2; V: TRBV5-1; size: -; CDR3: CASSKDRGQANYGYTF; DNA: TGCGCCAGCAGCAAGGACAGGGGGCAAGCTAACTATGGCTACACCTTC
D: -; J: TRBJ2-7; V: TRBV7-9; size: few; CDR3: CASSSQRLDRDLHEQYF; DNA: TGTGCCAGCAGCTCACAGAGACTAGACAGGGATTTACACGAGCAGTACTTC
D: -; J: TRBJ1-2; V: TRBV29-1; size: -; CDR3: CSVEDPSPGSYGYTF; DNA: TGCAGCGTTGAAGATCCTTCCCCAGGGTCATATGGCTACACCTTC
D: -; J: TRBJ1-1; V: TRBV4-2; size: once; CDR3: CASSQDIVRMNTEAFF; DNA: TGTGCCAGCAGCCAAGACATCGTCAGAATGAACACTGAAGCTTTCTTT
D: TRBD2; J: TRBJ2-2; V: TRBV7-8; size: -; CDR3: CASSYRGTSGANTGELFF; DNA: TGTGCCAGCAGCTATCGAGGGACTAGCGGGGCGAACACCGGGGAGCTGTTTTTT
D: -; J: TRBJ2-5; V: TRBV4-3; size: -; CDR3: CASSQDRGETQYF; DNA: TGCGCCAGCAGCCAAGATAGGGGCGAGACCCAGTACTTC
D: -; J: TRBJ1-2; V: TRBV7-7; size: -; CDR3: CASSSTGRYGYTF; DNA: TGTGCCAGCAGCAGCACAGGGAGATATGGCTACACCTTC
D: TRBD1; J: TRBJ2-7; V: TRBV2; size: -; CDR3: CASSVDRGAYEQYF; DNA: TGTGCCAGCAGTGTAGACAGGGGGGCCTACGAGCAGTACTTC
D: TRBD2; J: TRBJ2-5; V: TRBV5-1; size: -; CDR3: CASSKSPRGETQYF; DNA: TGCGCCAGCAGCAAAAGTCCGCGGGGGGAGACCCAGTACTTC
D: TRBD1; J: TRBJ1-2; V: TRBV30; size: -; CDR3: CARRDSLFYGYTF; DNA: TGTGCCCGCCGGGACAGTCTCTTCTATGGCTACACCTTC
D: TRBD2; J: TRBJ2-7; V: TRBV4-1; size: once; CDR3: CASSQDAELAGYEQYF; DNA: TGCGCCAGCAGCCAAGATGCCGAACTAGCGGGCTACGAGCAGTACTTC
D: TRBD2; J: TRBJ2-7; V: TRBV5-6; size: -; CDR3: CASSLVGLAGGQHEQYF; DNA: TGTGCCAGCAGCTTGGTGGGACTAGCGGGGGGGCAACACGAGCAGTACTTC
D: TRBD1; J: TRBJ1-6; V: TRBV19; size: once; CDR3: CASSIDRDSQSPLHF; DNA: TGTGCCAGTAGTATAGACCGGGACAGCCAATCACCCCTCCACTTT
D: -; J: TRBJ2-1; V: TRBV29-1; size: -; CDR3: CSSRENSYNEQFF; DNA: TGCAGCTCCCGGGAGAATTCCTACAATGAGCAGTTCTTC
D: -; J: TRBJ1-3; V: TRBV4-1; size: -; CDR3: CASSQNLGTIYF; DNA: TGCGCCAGCAGCCAAAATCTAGGCACCATATATTTT
D: TRBD1; J: TRBJ1-2; V: TRBV5-1; size: -; CDR3: CASSDRTGNYGYTF; DNA: TGCGCCAGCAGTGACCGGACAGGGAACTATGGCTACACCTTC
D: -; J: TRBJ1-1; V: TRBV18; size: once; CDR3: CASSPMSQGSMNTEAFF; DNA: TGTGCCAGCTCACCAATGTCCCAGGGGAGCATGAACACTGAAGCTTTCTTT
D: -; J: TRBJ1-1; V: TRBV5-1; size: once; CDR3: CASSLGDGTEAFF; DNA: TGCGCCAGCAGCTTGGGCGATGGCACTGAAGCTTTCTTT
D: TRBD1; J: TRBJ2-2; V: TRBV5-1; size: -; CDR3: CASSGTTGGYTGELFF; DNA: TGCGCCAGCAGCGGGACGACAGGGGGCTACACCGGGGAGCTGTTTTTT
D: -; J: TRBJ1-1; V: TRBV5-6; size: once; CDR3: CASSLAGFAGTEAFF; DNA: TGTGCCAGCAGCTTGGCGGGGTTTGCTGGCACTGAAGCTTTCTTT
D: -; J: TRBJ2-3; V: TRBV20-1; size: -; CDR3: CSARGGPGKYF; DNA: TGCAGTGCTAGAGGAGGGCCGGGCAAGTATTTT
D: -; J: TRBJ2-5; V: TRBV7-2; size: few; CDR3: CASSPGLWETQYF; DNA: TGTGCCAGCAGCCCAGGACTATGGGAGACCCAGTACTTC
D: TRBD2; J: TRBJ2-2; V: TRBV11-2; size: -; CDR3: CASSLVAGANTGELFF; DNA: TGTGCCAGCAGCTTAGTGGCGGGAGCGAACACCGGGGAGCTGTTTTTT
D: TRBD1; J: TRBJ2-7; V: TRBV4-1; size: -; CDR3: CASSKTGTYEQYF; DNA: TGCGCCAGCAGCAAGACAGGGACGTACGAGCAGTACTTC
D: -; J: TRBJ2-5; V: TRBV25-1; size: -; CDR3: CASSDSGERPIGETQYF; DNA: TGTGCCAGCAGTGACTCAGGGGAACGGCCTATTGGGGAGACCCAGTACTTC
D: TRBD1; J: TRBJ2-2; V: TRBV9; size: once; CDR3: CASSEGGQGVGELFF; DNA: TGTGCCAGCAGCGAGGGGGGACAGGGGGTCGGGGAGCTGTTTTTT
D: TRBD2; J: TRBJ2-7; V: TRBV5-6; size: -; CDR3: CASSSSGFYEQYF; DNA: TGTGCCAGCAGCTCTAGCGGGTTCTACGAGCAGTACTTC